A selection of T cell receptor beta chains follows, all from one sample in a study of breast tumors, draining lymph nodes, adjacent tissues. TCRdb called the multiplex PCR reads again in MiXCR, with one record for every CDR3 protein. This sample has under 70,000 distinct CDR3 sequences, with around two fifths found just once. The sample comprised breast tumor tissue. Every receptor here comes from a female donor with breast cancer. Some clones in this sample may be carry-over from other donors' samples. The CDR3 runs from the conserved cysteine through the conserved F or W. The D gene is left open where the match is weak. Only part of the rows carry a size: once, few, many, or a class if the clone is expanded.

clone size	J gene	V gene	D gene	CDR3 DNA	CDR3 protein
-	TRBJ2-2	TRBV2	TRBD2	TGTGCCAGCAGTGAGGGGCTAGCGGGGGGGCCAAACCGGGAGCTGTTTTTT	CASSEGLAGGPNRELFF
few	TRBJ2-1	TRBV3-1	TRBD2	TGTGCCAGCAGCCACCAAACTAGCGGGAGTTCGGGCAATGAGCAGTTCTTC	CASSHQTSGSSGNEQFF
many	TRBJ2-1	TRBV4-2	-	TGTGCCAGCAGCCAAGAGCTAGCGACCCCCGATGAGCAGTTCTTC	CASSQELATPDEQFF
-	TRBJ1-2	TRBV20-1	-	TGCAGTGCTAGCCCCCTAGAGAGCTATGGCTACACCTTC	CSASPLESYGYTF
many	TRBJ2-7	TRBV5-1	TRBD1	TGCGCCAGCAGCACGGGACAGTACTACGAGCAGTACTTC	CASSTGQYYEQYF
many	TRBJ2-2	TRBV7-9	TRBD1	TGTGCCAGCCGTCCGGGACAGGCGAACACCGGGGAGCTGTTTTTT	CASRPGQANTGELFF
-	TRBJ2-3	TRBV11-2	-	TGTGCCAGCAGCTTAGCAACCGCAACAGATACGCAGTATTTT	CASSLATATDTQYF
-	TRBJ1-2	TRBV24-1	-	TGTGCCGCCAGTGATCCGACCGGGAACCTGAACTATGGCTACACCTTC	CAASDPTGNLNYGYTF
few	TRBJ2-2	TRBV25-1	-	TGTGCCAAGACAGGAGGGAACACCGGGGAGCTGTTTTTT	CAKTGGNTGELFF
-	TRBJ2-6	TRBV29-1	-	TGCAGCGTTGAAGGCTCCACTGTCCTGACTTTC	CSVEGSTVLTF
-	TRBJ2-7	TRBV29-1	TRBD1	TGCAGCGTTGAACAGGGGACAGAGCTCTACGAGCAGTACTTC	CSVEQGTELYEQYF
few	TRBJ2-1	TRBV4-2	TRBD2	TGTGCCAGCAGCCAAGAGGTACTAGCGGGACGGAATACCTACAATGAGCAGTTCTTC	CASSQEVLAGRNTYNEQFF
-	TRBJ2-7	TRBV6-6	TRBD1	TGTGCCAGCAGTTACGGGACAGGACTCTACGAGCAGTACTTC	CASSYGTGLYEQYF
-	TRBJ2-5	TRBV2	TRBD2	TGTGCCAGCAGTGAAGCGGGGGAGAGCGGGGGGGCCTTTGAGACCCACTACTTC	CASSEAGESGGAFETHYF
many	TRBJ1-6	TRBV5-1	-	TGCGCCAGCAGAAGCGTAAACGATTCACCCCTCCACTTT	CASRSVNDSPLHF
many	TRBJ2-1	TRBV20-1	TRBD2	TGCAGTGCCAGACGGGGACTAGATAACTACAATGAGCAGTTCTTC	CSARRGLDNYNEQFF
-	TRBJ2-1	TRBV7-9	-	TGTGCCGGCAGCTCACGGGGGTGGTACAATGAGCAGTTCTTC	CAGSSRGWYNEQFF
few	TRBJ1-1	TRBV19	-	TGTGCCAGTAGCGAACGGGGCACTGAAGCTTTCTTT	CASSERGTEAFF
-	TRBJ1-4	TRBV20-1	TRBD1	TGCAGTGCTCGCATCGCCTCCGGGACAGGGGGCGCCGAGGGTGAAAAACTGTTTTTT	CSARIASGTGGAEGEKLFF
few	TRBJ2-4	TRBV5-4	-	TGTGCCAGCAGCTTTTCCCAGCAGGGTAAAAACATTCAGTACTTC	CASSFSQQGKNIQYF
many	TRBJ2-3	TRBV6-6	TRBD1	TGTGCCAGCAGCGGACAGGGAAGCACAGATACGCAGTATTTT	CASSGQGSTDTQYF
-	TRBJ2-6	TRBV29-1	-	TGCAGCGTTGAGGTCATCGAACTGACTTTC	CSVEVIELTF
many	TRBJ2-7	TRBV11-3	TRBD2	TGTGCCAGCAGCCCCCTCCCGGCGGGAGGGTCCTACGAGCAGTACTTC	CASSPLPAGGSYEQYF
few	TRBJ1-1	TRBV5-1	-	TGCGCCAGCAGCTTGGAAATGGGGTTAGTCACTGAAGCTTTCTTT	CASSLEMGLVTEAFF
-	TRBJ2-2	TRBV24-1	-	TGTGCCACCAGTGACGGTGGGACCGGGGAGCTGTTTTTT	CATSDGGTGELFF
-	TRBJ2-1	TRBV12-3/TRBV12-4	TRBD2	TGTGCCAGCAGTTTCCGGGGGGAAGGTGAGCAGTCCTTC	CASSFRGEGEQSF
-	TRBJ1-4	TRBV5-4	-	TGTGCCAGCAGCTGGAACAGGGCAATCAATGAAAAACTGTTTTTT	CASSWNRAINEKLFF